A single T cell receptor (beta chain) is shown here with its context. Sequencing used immunoSEQ multiplex PCR; TCRdb keeps in-frame clones, though not all of them. This sample has roughly 220,000 clones; around 80% occur once, and the top ten carry about 20%. The CDR3 is 14 residues long. V lost 4 bases, J lost 11 bases, and 9 bases stayed unmatched. Germline V CDR1 and CDR2: SGHRS, YFSETQ. This record belongs to a study of blood T cell repertoires in COVID-19. In the study overall: Acute and convalescent COVID-19 samples came from the United States, Italy and Spain.

V is TRBV5-1 and J is TRBJ1-1, with 12 positions matching TRBD1. This receptor was taken from a man aged 30-40 years with active or convalescent COVID-19. The specimen sequenced was peripheral blood. CDR3 nucleotides: TGCGCCAGCAGCGGGGGACAGGGGGCGCGTGCGGCTTTCTTT. Amino acids: CASSGGQGARAAFF.